Shown below are 9 T cell receptor beta chains from a single sample sequenced in a study of breast tumors, draining lymph nodes, adjacent tissues. Axillary draining lymph nodes of breast cancer patients supplied the node samples. TCRdb fed the multiplex PCR reads into MiXCR, producing one record per CDR3 protein. Found here are 200,000 or so distinct CDR3 sequences, 25% to 40% of them singletons; the top ten hold more than 4%. Material for sequencing was axillary lymph node tissue. The receptor set was obtained from a female donor with breast cancer. Some clones in this sample may be carry-over from other donors' samples.

With regard to this clonotype: A much larger clone differs from this one at a single base, so this may be a read error. This chain uses TRBV6-5 with TRBJ1-5; D uncertain. CDR1 and CDR2 (germline): MNHEY, SVGAGI. Trimming stripped 6 bases from V and 3 bases from J, with 21 bases between. This CDR3 has 17 residues. CDR3 amino acids: CASRLIGILHSNQPQHF. Written as DNA, the CDR3 is TGTGCCAGCAGGTTAATAGGGATCCTACACTCCAATCAGCCCCAGCATTTT.

This clonotype was counted ten times or more. The chain combines TRBV20-1 with TRBJ2-2; TRBD1 might be the D (6 bases). V gave up 3 bases and J gave up 5 bases, with 13 bases separating them. Germline V gene lookup returns CDR1 DFQATT and CDR2 SNEGSKA (reference sequence). The CDR3 is 14 residues long. The CDR3 loop is CSASKGVGTGELFF. The DNA for the CDR3 is TGCAGTGCTAGTAAGGGGGTGGGAACCGGGGAGCTGTTTTTT.

The chain recombines TRBV20-1 with TRBJ2-7, with 12 bases that match TRBD2. The CDR3 extends over 16 amino acids. CDR1 is DFQATT, CDR2 SNEGSKA, per germline (reference sequence). Here the CDR3 reads CSVGDLTSGSGYEQYF. For the CDR3, the DNA is TGCAGCGTAGGCGATTTGACTAGCGGGAGTGGGTACGAGCAGTACTTC.

This clonotype was seen many times. The chain links TRBV12-3 or TRBV12-4 to TRBJ2-5; tentative D call: TRBD1 (6 bases). The CDR3 runs to 14 residues. V gave up 6 bases and J gave up 2 bases, with 13 bases separating them. In DNA form, the CDR3 reads TGTGCCAGCAGGCCAAACAGGGTTCAAGAGACCCAGTACTTC. As protein: CASRPNRVQETQYF.

This clonotype showed up many times. This chain connects TRBV3-1 to TRBJ2-1; 9 bases are shared with TRBD1. V shed 3 bases, J shed 5 bases, and the junction held 5 bases outside the gene matches. The CDR3 sequence is 15 residues long. Germline V gene data show CDR1 as LGHDT and CDR2 as YNNKEL (reference sequence). CDR3 amino acids: CASSQGQGWNNEQFF. In DNA form, the CDR3 reads TGTGCCAGCAGCCAGGGACAGGGTTGGAACAATGAGCAGTTCTTC.

Note on this clonotype: Sequence at one end of the junction differs from germline and may be a read error. The V gene is TRBV6-5, the J gene TRBJ2-7; 9 bases agree with TRBD1. Germline CDR1 and CDR2: MNHEY and SVGAGI. This CDR3 region has 16 residues. CDR3 sequence reads: CAGSPPTRDREYEQYF. Here the CDR3 DNA reads TGTGCCGGCAGTCCACCAACCCGGGACAGGGAGTACGAGCAGTACTTC.

This clonotype was detected only once. The final CDR3 position lacks the conserved phenylalanine or tryptophan, pointing to a likely read error. The DNA is left out, because the CDR3 cannot be placed on it with certainty; the CDR3 is given as TCRdb lists it. This rearrangement joins TRBV2 to TRBJ2-3; TRBD1 reflects the table's D call only, with no check against the DNA. The germline CDR1 and CDR2 sequences are SNHLY and FYNNEI. The CDR3 spans 16 amino acids, including both terminal residues. CDR3 loop: CASSEARGRRATPSVR.

About this clonotype: This sequence may be a read error, since a much larger clone differs from it by one base. The chain employs TRBV12-3 or TRBV12-4 and TRBJ2-1, with D hard to call. Between the trimmed V and J ends, which lost 3 bases and 2 bases, there was a span of 8 bases. The CDR3 has 14 amino acids. As DNA, the CDR3 is TGTGCCAGCAGTTTCGGAGAACCCTACAATGAGCAGTTCTTC. This translates into CASSFGEPYNEQFF.

This clonotype was counted ten times or more. The gene calls are TRBV10-3 and TRBJ1-3; the match to TRBD1 covers 7 bases. CDR1 is ENHRY, CDR2 SYGVKD, per germline. The junction had 0 bases not matched to a gene; V was cut back by 0 bases and J by 4 bases. The CDR3 is made up of 14 amino acids. The CDR3 sequence: CAISESGGGNTIYF. CDR3 coding DNA: TGTGCCATCAGTGAGTCAGGGGGCGGAAACACCATATATTTT.